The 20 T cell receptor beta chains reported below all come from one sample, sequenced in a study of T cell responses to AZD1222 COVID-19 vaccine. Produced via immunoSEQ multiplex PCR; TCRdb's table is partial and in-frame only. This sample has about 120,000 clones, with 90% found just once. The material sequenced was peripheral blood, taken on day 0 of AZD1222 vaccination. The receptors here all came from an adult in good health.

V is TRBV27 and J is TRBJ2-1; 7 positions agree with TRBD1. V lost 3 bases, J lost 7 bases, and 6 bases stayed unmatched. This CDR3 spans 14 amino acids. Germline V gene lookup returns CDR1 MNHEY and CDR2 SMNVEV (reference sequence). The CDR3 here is CASSFQGDLNEQFF. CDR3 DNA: TGTGCCAGCAGTTTTCAGGGGGACCTTAATGAGCAGTTCTTC.

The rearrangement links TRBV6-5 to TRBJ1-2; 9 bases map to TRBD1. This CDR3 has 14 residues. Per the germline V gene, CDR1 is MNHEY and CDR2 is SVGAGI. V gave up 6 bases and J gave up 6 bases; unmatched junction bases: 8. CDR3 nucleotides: TGTGCCAGCAGCCAAGGGGACAGGGTGCATGGCTACACCTTC. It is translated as CASSQGDRVHGYTF.

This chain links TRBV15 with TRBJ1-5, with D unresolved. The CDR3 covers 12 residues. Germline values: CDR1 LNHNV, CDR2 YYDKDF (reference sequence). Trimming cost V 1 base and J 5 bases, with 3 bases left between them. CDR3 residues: CATSRVDQPQHF. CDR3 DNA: TGTGCCACCAGCAGAGTGGATCAGCCCCAGCATTTT.

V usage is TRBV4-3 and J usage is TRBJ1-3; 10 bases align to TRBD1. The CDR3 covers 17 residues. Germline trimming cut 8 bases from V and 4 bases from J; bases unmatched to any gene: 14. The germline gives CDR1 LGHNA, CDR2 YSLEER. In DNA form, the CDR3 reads TGCGCCAGCGGCTATGGTCCGGGACAGGGGTACGGAAACACCATATATTTT. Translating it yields CASGYGPGQGYGNTIYF.

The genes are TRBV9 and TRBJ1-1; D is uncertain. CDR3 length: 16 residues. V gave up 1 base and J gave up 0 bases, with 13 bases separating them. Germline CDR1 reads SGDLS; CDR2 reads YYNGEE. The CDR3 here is CASSVPSGNLNTEAFF. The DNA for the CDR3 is TGTGCCAGCAGCGTACCATCGGGAAACTTGAACACTGAAGCTTTCTTT.

The CDR3 loop is CASSLSGPSGNTIYF. The CDR3 nucleotides read TGTGCCAGCAGTTTATCGGGGCCCTCTGGAAACACCATATATTTT. The chain carries TRBV27 and TRBJ1-3, with D possibly matching TRBD1 (5 bases). Germline V gene sequence: CDR1 MNHEY, CDR2 SMNVEV (reference sequence). The CDR3 length is 15 residues. Trimming stripped 0 bases from V and 0 bases from J, with 6 bases between.

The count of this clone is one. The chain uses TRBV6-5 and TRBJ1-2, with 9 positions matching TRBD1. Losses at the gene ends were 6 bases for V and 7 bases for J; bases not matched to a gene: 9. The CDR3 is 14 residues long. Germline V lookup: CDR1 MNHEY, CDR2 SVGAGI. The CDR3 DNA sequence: TGTGCCAGCAGCCGTATCACAGGGGGCCCTGGCTACACCTTC. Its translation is CASSRITGGPGYTF.

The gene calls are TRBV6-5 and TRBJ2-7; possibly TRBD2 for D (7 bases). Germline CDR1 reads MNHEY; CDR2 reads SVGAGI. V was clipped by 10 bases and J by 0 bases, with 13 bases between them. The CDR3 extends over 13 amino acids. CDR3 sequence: CATLGGASYEQYF. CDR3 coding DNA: TGTGCCACCCTGGGGGGGGCCTCCTACGAGCAGTACTTC.

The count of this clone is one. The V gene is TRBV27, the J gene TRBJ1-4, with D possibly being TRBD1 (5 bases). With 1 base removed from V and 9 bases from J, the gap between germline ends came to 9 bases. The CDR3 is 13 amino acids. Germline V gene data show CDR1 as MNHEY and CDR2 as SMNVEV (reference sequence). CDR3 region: CASSLFQGQKLFF. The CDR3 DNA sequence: TGTGCCAGCAGTTTATTCCAGGGCCAAAAACTGTTTTTT.

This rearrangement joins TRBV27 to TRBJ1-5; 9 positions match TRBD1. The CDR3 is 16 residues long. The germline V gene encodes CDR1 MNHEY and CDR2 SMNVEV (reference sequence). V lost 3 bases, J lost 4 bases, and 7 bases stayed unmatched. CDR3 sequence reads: CASSFLDRGGNQPQHF. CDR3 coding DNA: TGTGCCAGCAGTTTTTTGGACAGGGGAGGAAATCAGCCCCAGCATTTT.

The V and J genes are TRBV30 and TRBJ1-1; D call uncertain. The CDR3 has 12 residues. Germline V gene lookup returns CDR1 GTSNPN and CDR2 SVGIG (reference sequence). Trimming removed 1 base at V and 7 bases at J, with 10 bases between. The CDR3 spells CAWSDGAREAFF. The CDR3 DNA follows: TGTGCCTGGAGTGACGGTGCGCGTGAAGCTTTCTTT.

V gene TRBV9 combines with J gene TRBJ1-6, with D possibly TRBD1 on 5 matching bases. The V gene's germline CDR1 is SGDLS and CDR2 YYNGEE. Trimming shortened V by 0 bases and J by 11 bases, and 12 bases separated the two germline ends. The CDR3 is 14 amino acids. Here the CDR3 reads CASSVATGGTPLHF. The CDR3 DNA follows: TGTGCCAGCAGCGTAGCGACCGGGGGGACACCCCTCCACTTT.

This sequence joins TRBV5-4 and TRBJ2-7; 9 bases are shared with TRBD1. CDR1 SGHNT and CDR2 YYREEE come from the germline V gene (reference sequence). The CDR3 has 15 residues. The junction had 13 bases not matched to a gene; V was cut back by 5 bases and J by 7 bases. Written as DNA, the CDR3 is TGTGCCAGCAGGGACGGGACAGGGCTAGGCTTTGAGCAGTACTTC. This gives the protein CASRDGTGLGFEQYF.

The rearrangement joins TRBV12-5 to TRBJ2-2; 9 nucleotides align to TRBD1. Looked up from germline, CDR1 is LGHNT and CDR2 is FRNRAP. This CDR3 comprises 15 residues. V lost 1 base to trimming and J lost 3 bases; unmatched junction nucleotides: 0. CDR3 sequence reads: CASGLGDRDTGELFF. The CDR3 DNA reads TGTGCTAGTGGTTTGGGGGACAGGGACACCGGGGAGCTGTTTTTT.

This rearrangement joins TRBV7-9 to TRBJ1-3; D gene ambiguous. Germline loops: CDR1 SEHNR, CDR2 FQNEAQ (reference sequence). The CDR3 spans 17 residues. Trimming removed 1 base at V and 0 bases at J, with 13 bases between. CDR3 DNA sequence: TGTGCCAGCAGCTTAGTGCTTCAGAAACTCTCTGGAAACACCATATATTTT. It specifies CASSLVLQKLSGNTIYF. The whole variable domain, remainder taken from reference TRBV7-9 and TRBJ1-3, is DTGVSQNPRHKITKRGQNVTFRCDPISEHNRLYWYRQTLGQGPEFLTYFQNEAQLEKSRLLSDRFSAERPKGSFSTLEIQRTEQGDSAMYLCASSLVLQKLSGNTIYFGEGSWLTVV.

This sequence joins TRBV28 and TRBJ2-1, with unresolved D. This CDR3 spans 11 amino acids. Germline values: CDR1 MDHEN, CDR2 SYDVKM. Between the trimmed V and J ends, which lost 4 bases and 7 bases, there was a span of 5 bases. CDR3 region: CASSYRNEQFF. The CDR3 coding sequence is TGTGCCAGCAGTTACCGTAATGAGCAGTTCTTC.

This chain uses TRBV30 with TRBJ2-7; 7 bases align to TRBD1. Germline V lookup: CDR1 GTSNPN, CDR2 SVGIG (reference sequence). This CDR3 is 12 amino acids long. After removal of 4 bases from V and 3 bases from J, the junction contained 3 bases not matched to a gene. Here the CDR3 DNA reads TGTGCCTGGACGACAGGGTACTACGAGCAGTACTTC. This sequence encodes CAWTTGYYEQYF. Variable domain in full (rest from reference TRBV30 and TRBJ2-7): SQTIHQWPATLVQPVGSPLSLECTVEGTSNPNLYWYRQAAGRGLQLLFYSVGIGQISSEVPQNLSASRPQDRQFILSSKKLLLSDSGFYLCAWTTGYYEQYFGPGTRLTVT.

CDR3 loop: CASSQRTGGAGTGELFF. The CDR3 DNA follows: TGTGCCAGCAGCCAAAGGACAGGGGGCGCGGGAACCGGGGAGCTGTTTTTT. The rearrangement links TRBV3-1 (or the pseudogene TRBV3-2) to TRBJ2-2; 11 bases align to TRBD1. CDR1 is LGHDT and CDR2 is YNNKEL in the germline V gene (reference sequence). CDR3 size: 17 residues. After removal of 2 bases from V and 5 bases from J, the junction contained 7 bases not matched to a gene.

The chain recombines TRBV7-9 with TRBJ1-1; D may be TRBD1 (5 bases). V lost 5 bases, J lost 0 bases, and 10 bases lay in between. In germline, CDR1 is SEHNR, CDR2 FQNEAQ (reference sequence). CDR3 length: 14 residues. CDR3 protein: CASSPGTVNTEAFF. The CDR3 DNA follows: TGTGCCAGCAGCCCCGGGACGGTGAACACTGAAGCTTTCTTT.

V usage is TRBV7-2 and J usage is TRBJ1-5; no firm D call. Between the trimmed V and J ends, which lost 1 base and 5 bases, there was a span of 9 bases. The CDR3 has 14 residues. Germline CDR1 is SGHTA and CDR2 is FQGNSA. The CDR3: CASSLGVGYQPQHF. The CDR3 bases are TGTGCCAGCAGCTTAGGGGTCGGGTATCAGCCCCAGCATTTT.